This TCR beta chain was observed in a study of circulating and synovial CD4+ cells in juvenile arthritis. Germline loops: CDR1 SEHNR, CDR2 FQNEAQ (reference sequence). V gave up 0 bases and J gave up 6 bases; unmatched junction bases: 9. CDR3 length: 17 amino acids. TCRdb keeps only in-frame clones here, not all; method: immunoSEQ multiplex PCR. The sample contains 1,500 or so clones, more than 70% of which appear only once. The chain is built from TRBV7-9 and TRBJ2-1, with 9 bases lining up with TRBD1. The sequenced sample consisted of HLA-DR+ CD4+ T cells from blood. Subset noted: circulating pathogenic-like lymphocytes, sorted as HLA-DR+CD14-CD3+CD4+CD25low/- blood T cells. The receptor comes from a human patient with juvenile idiopathic arthritis. Some clones in this sample may be carry-over from other donors' samples. For the CDR3, the DNA is TGTGCCAGCAGCTTAGCGCGGGACAGGGCATCGGGCAATGAGCAGTTCTTC. It translates to CASSLARDRASGNEQFF.